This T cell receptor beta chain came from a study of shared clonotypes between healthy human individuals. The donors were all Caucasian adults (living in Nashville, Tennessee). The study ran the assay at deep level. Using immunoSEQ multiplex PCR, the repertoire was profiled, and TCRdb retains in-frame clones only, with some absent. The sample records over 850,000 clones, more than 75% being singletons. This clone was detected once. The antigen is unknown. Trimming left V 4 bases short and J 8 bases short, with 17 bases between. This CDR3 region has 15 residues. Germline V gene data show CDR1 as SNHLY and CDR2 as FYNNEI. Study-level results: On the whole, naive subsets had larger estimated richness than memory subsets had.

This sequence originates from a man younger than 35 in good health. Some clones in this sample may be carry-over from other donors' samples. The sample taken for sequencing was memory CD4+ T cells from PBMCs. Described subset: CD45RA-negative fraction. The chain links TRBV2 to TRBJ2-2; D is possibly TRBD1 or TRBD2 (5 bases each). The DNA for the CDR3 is TGTGCCAGCAGTGCTGAGGGGATCGGGGCAGGGGAGCTGTTTTTT. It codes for CASSAEGIGAGELFF.